One and the same sample provided the 20 T cell receptor beta chains below, sequenced in a study of memory CD4+ T cells and cytomegalovirus serostatus. The sort gate was single viable CD3+CD4+CD8-CD45RO+ cells for memory CD4+ T cells. This table comes from immunoSEQ multiplex PCR, and its TCRdb copy is limited to in-frame clones, with some not included. The table shows tens of thousands of clones, with 80% to 85% occurring only once. Material: memory CD4+ T cells from blood. These receptors all come from an adult in good health and CMV-seropositive.

The CDR3 DNA reads TGTGCCAGCAGCCAAGATCTTGGTGAATATGGCTACACCTTC. Its translation: CASSQDLGEYGYTF. This sequence joins TRBV4-2 and TRBJ1-2; no firm D call. Germline lookup yields CDR1 LGHNA and CDR2 YNFKEQ. V lost 0 bases and J 5 bases, leaving 10 bases between the germline ends. The CDR3 runs to 14 residues.

This clone was counted a few times. V gene TRBV7-9 combines with J gene TRBJ2-2; TRBD2 aligns across 8 bases. Losses at the gene ends were 4 bases for V and 5 bases for J; bases not matched to a gene: 15. Germline V gives CDR1 SEHNR, CDR2 FQNEAQ (reference sequence). This CDR3 is built from 18 residues. The CDR3 reads CASSSYGGGLLRTGELFF. CDR3 nucleotides: TGTGCCAGCAGCTCCTACGGCGGGGGGTTGTTAAGAACCGGGGAGCTGTTTTTT.

This chain joins TRBV29-1 and TRBJ2-7; D is unresolved. Germline V gene lookup returns CDR1 SQVTM and CDR2 ANQGSEA. Trimming stripped 5 bases from V and 3 bases from J, with 11 bases between. This CDR3 contains 12 residues. This chain's CDR3 is CSVSGTFYEQYF. DNA for the CDR3: TGCAGCGTTTCTGGAACCTTCTACGAGCAGTACTTC.

The chain recombines TRBV7-2 with TRBJ1-1, with D possibly TRBD1 on 5 matching bases. Per germline, CDR1 SGHTA and CDR2 FQGNSA. This CDR3 is 14 amino acids long. Trimming took 3 bases from V and 1 from J, leaving 9 bases between them. The CDR3, as DNA: TGTGCCAGCAGCTTGGGACCTACGAACACTGAAGCTTTCTTT. The encoded protein is CASSLGPTNTEAFF.

V usage is TRBV7-8 and J usage is TRBJ1-4; no reliable D call. V was pared by 1 base and J by 4 bases, with 4 bases between. The germline gives CDR1 SGHVS, CDR2 FQNEAQ. The CDR3 spans 13 residues. The chain's CDR3 is CASSLGSNEKLFF. The CDR3 DNA follows: TGTGCCAGCAGCTTAGGAAGTAATGAAAAACTGTTTTTT.

This clone was recorded a few times. This chain uses TRBV7-2 with TRBJ2-5, with 7 bases identical to TRBD1. This CDR3 is 14 amino acids long. V lost 1 base, J lost 6 bases, and 5 bases stayed unmatched. Germline V gives CDR1 SGHTA, CDR2 FQGNSA. Here the CDR3 DNA reads TGTGCCAGCAGCTTAGAAGGGGGCAGGAAGACCCAGTACTTC. It translates to CASSLEGGRKTQYF.

The chain combines TRBV11-3 with TRBJ2-2; D is undetermined. Germline-derived CDR1 and CDR2 are SGHNT and YENEEA. V shed 4 bases and J shed 4 bases, with 13 bases lying between them. The CDR3 contains 15 residues. The CDR3 loop reads CASSSTVGSTGELFF. As DNA, the CDR3 is TGTGCCAGCAGCTCCACGGTGGGTAGCACCGGGGAGCTGTTTTTT.

This clone was seen only a few times. This sequence joins TRBV9 and TRBJ1-1; D is unresolved. The CDR3 runs 15 residues. Trimming took 0 bases from V and 2 from J, leaving 11 bases between them. CDR1 and CDR2 from the germline V gene are SGDLS and YYNGEE. For the CDR3, the DNA is TGTGCCAGCAGCGTAGACGCAGCAGCTAACACTGAAGCTTTCTTT. It is translated as CASSVDAAANTEAFF.

V usage is TRBV19 and J usage is TRBJ2-1; 11 positions agree with TRBD2. The CDR3 extends over 20 amino acids. Germline V gene data show CDR1 as LNHDA and CDR2 as SQIVND (reference sequence). V shed 3 bases and J 0 bases; nucleotides not matched to a gene: 13. CDR3 DNA: TGTGCCAGTAGTATTGGGGCCGGGACTAGCGGTTATCCCTCCTACAATGAGCAGTTCTTC. Amino acids: CASSIGAGTSGYPSYNEQFF. Using reference TRBV19 and TRBJ2-1 for the parts outside the CDR3, the full variable domain is DGGITQSPKYLFRKEGQNVTLSCEQNLNHDAMYWYRQDPGQGLRLIYYSQIVNDFQKGDIAEGYSVSREKKESFPLTVTSAQKNPTAFYLCASSIGAGTSGYPSYNEQFFGPGTRLTVL.

The V gene is TRBV5-5, the J gene TRBJ1-5; no reliable D call. The germline CDR1 and CDR2 sequences are SGHKS and YYEKEE (reference sequence). Trimming left V 0 bases short and J 4 bases short, with 2 bases between. The CDR3 is 12 amino acids. DNA of the CDR3: TGTGCCAGCAGCTTGGGAAATCAGCCCCAGCATTTT. This encodes CASSLGNQPQHF.

This chain joins TRBV5-1 and TRBJ2-1; 7 positions match TRBD1. CDR1 and CDR2 (germline): SGHRS, YFSETQ. V shed 0 bases, J shed 4 bases, and the junction held 4 bases outside the gene matches. CDR3 length: 15 amino acids. CDR3 loop: CASSLGDSTYNEQFF. DNA of the CDR3: TGCGCCAGCAGCTTGGGGGACAGTACTTACAATGAGCAGTTCTTC.

This chain connects TRBV5-6 to TRBJ2-3, with TRBD2 identical over 14 bases. With V trimmed by 4 bases and J by 5 bases, 9 bases remained unmatched. In germline, CDR1 is SGHDT, CDR2 YYEEEE. The CDR3 length is 17 residues. The CDR3 nucleotides are TGTGCCAGCAGCCTCGCCGGGACTAGCGGGAGTGTAGATACGCAGTATTTT. Translation gives CASSLAGTSGSVDTQYF.

The chain joins TRBV19 to TRBJ1-5, with D unresolved. The CDR3 runs to 13 residues. Trimming removed 2 bases from V and 6 bases from J, with 8 bases in between. Germline CDR1 is LNHDA and CDR2 is SQIVND (reference sequence). CDR3 protein: CASSIQPGQPQHF. CDR3 coding DNA: TGTGCCAGTAGTATACAACCGGGTCAGCCCCAGCATTTT.

The chain combines TRBV2 with TRBJ1-5, with D perhaps matching TRBD1 (5 bases). V was shortened by 8 bases and J by 4 bases, with 21 bases between the two germline ends. CDR3 length: 16 residues. Germline loops: CDR1 SNHLY, CDR2 FYNNEI. This chain's CDR3 is CASGGRLGPPNQPQHF. The CDR3 DNA reads as TGTGCCAGCGGGGGACGGCTCGGCCCACCTAATCAGCCCCAGCATTTT.

With respect to this clone: This same CDR3 is encoded by further DNA sequences in the sample. The chain uses TRBV4-2 and TRBJ1-1, with D unresolved. Per the germline V gene, CDR1 is LGHNA and CDR2 is YNFKEQ. The ends were cut back, 4 bases at V and 3 bases at J, with 9 bases in the middle. The CDR3 consists of 13 residues. CDR3 residues: CASSPYLDTEAFF. The CDR3 DNA sequence: TGTGCCAGCAGCCCATATTTGGACACTGAAGCTTTCTTT.

The V and J genes are TRBV11-2 and TRBJ2-3; D tentatively reads TRBD1 or TRBD2 (5 bases each). From germline, CDR1 is SGHAT and CDR2 FQNNGV. V gave up 1 base and J gave up 2 bases, with 10 bases separating them. The CDR3 sequence is 15 residues long. The CDR3, as DNA: TGTGCCAGCAGCTTAGCCGGGGCCAACACAGATACGCAGTATTTT. Encoded protein: CASSLAGANTDTQYF.

This chain connects TRBV29-1 to TRBJ2-1, with unresolved D. In germline, CDR1 is SQVTM, CDR2 ANQGSEA. The CDR3 runs to 13 residues. The V end was cut by 7 bases, the J end by 8 bases, with 18 bases between. The CDR3 DNA sequence: TGCAGCGGTCTTGGCCCCCGGGCTCATGAGCAGTTCTTC. Amino acid sequence: CSGLGPRAHEQFF.

The chain has TRBV27 and TRBJ1-1, with a weak D call TRBD1 (5 bases). V was cut by 3 bases and J by 2 bases, with 10 bases left in between. The CDR3 spans 14 residues. The germline gives CDR1 MNHEY, CDR2 SMNVEV (reference sequence). In DNA, the CDR3 is TGTGCCAGCAGTTTGGGGGAACTTAACACTGAAGCTTTCTTT. This gives the protein CASSLGELNTEAFF.

V usage is TRBV6-1 and J usage is TRBJ1-1; D remains ambiguous. The CDR3 is made up of 14 amino acids. Trimming removed 7 bases at V and 4 bases at J, with 16 bases between. Germline-derived CDR1 and CDR2 are MNHNS and SASEGT. The DNA of the CDR3 is TGTGCCAGCACCACGGGCCCCGCGGGCACTGAAGCTTTCTTT. Its translation is CASTTGPAGTEAFF.

CDR3 region: CASSEDRGRTEAFF. Written as DNA, the CDR3 is TGCGCCAGCAGTGAGGACAGGGGGCGCACTGAAGCTTTCTTT. The chain carries TRBV10-2 and TRBJ1-1; TRBD1 matches at 10 bases. The V gene's germline CDR1 is WSHSY and CDR2 SAAADI. Germline trimming cut 2 bases from V and 4 bases from J; bases unmatched to any gene: 1. The CDR3 runs to 14 residues.